This entry lists 9 T cell receptor beta chains sequenced from one sample in a study of OX40 agonist ivuxolimab in advanced cancers. TCRdb's table, derived via immunoSEQ multiplex PCR, lists solely in-frame clones and lacks some. This table holds approximately 74,000 clones, about 80% found once. Sequenced material: CD4+ or CD8+ T cells sorted from blood, taken in a trial of the OX40 agonist ivuxolimab. The receptors shown here come from an adult with an advanced solid tumor such as melanoma, head and neck, liver or kidney cancer.

This chain joins TRBV2 and TRBJ2-2; 9 bases fit TRBD2. This CDR3 region has 15 residues. CDR1 is SNHLY and CDR2 is FYNNEI in the germline V gene. J lost 5 bases, V lost 5 bases, and 6 bases had no gene match. DNA for the CDR3: TGTGCCAGCAGTCCCACAGGACTAGCGACCGGGGAGCTGTTTTTT. Translating gives CASSPTGLATGELFF. The full variable domain, completed using reference TRBV2 and TRBJ2-2, is EPEVTQTPSHQVTQMGQEVILRCVPISNHLYFYWYRQILGQKVEFLVSFYNNEISEKSEIFDDQFSVERPDGSNFTLKIRSTKLEDSAMYFCASSPTGLATGELFFGEGSRLTVL.

CDR3 sequence (DNA): TGTGCCAGCAGAAGGGGGTTCGGCGAGACCCAGTACTTC. Translation gives CASRRGFGETQYF. The chain is built from TRBV2 and TRBJ2-5; weak D call: TRBD1 (6 bases). The CDR3 totals 13 residues. Germline CDR1 reads SNHLY; CDR2 reads FYNNEI. Between the trimmed V and J ends, which lost 6 bases and 5 bases, there was a span of 13 bases.

The V gene is TRBV6-5, the J gene TRBJ2-1; 7 bases match TRBD1. The CDR3 loop spans 16 amino acids. The V segment lost 3 bases and the J segment 1 base; nucleotides outside the gene matches: 6. Germline assignment: CDR1 MNHEY and CDR2 SVGAGI. The CDR3 region has the DNA TGTGCCAGCAGTTATAGGGGGCAGGGATCCTACAATGAGCAGTTCTTC. It codes for CASSYRGQGSYNEQFF.

V usage is TRBV15 and J usage is TRBJ2-1; 10 nucleotides match TRBD1. Germline CDR1 and CDR2: LNHNV and YYDKDF (reference sequence). The J segment lost 0 bases and the V segment lost 5 bases, leaving 4 bases of the junction unmatched. The CDR3 runs 16 residues. The CDR3 is CATSVRTGGSYNEQFF. Written as DNA, the CDR3 is TGTGCCACCAGCGTCAGGACAGGGGGCTCCTACAATGAGCAGTTCTTC.

The chain combines TRBV5-8 with TRBJ1-3; tentatively, D is TRBD1 (6 bases). From germline, CDR1 is SGHTS and CDR2 YDEGEE. This CDR3 is built from 15 residues. The V end lost 2 bases, the J end lost 0 bases, and 9 bases lay between the germline ends. The DNA of the CDR3 is TGTGCCAGCAGCTTATACAGGGTCTCTGGAAACACCATATATTTT. Its protein is CASSLYRVSGNTIYF.

The J gene is TRBJ2-7, the V gene TRBV5-1, with 11 bases matching TRBD2. Trimming took 4 bases from V and 0 from J; bases not matched to a gene: 6. Germline CDR1 and CDR2: SGHRS and YFSETQ. The CDR3 covers 16 residues. The CDR3 here is CASSGGLAASSYEQYF. DNA of the CDR3: TGCGCCAGCAGCGGGGGACTAGCGGCCAGCTCCTACGAGCAGTACTTC.

The CDR3 protein is CASSLAVDGYGYTF. The CDR3 DNA reads as TGTGCCAGCAGCTTAGCTGTAGACGGATATGGCTACACCTTC. The rearrangement joins TRBV7-8 to TRBJ1-2, with D unresolved. V lost 0 bases, J lost 5 bases, and 10 bases lay in between. The CDR3 sequence is 14 residues long. CDR1 and CDR2 (germline): SGHVS, FQNEAQ.

This chain joins TRBV19 and TRBJ1-6; TRBD1 agrees at 7 bases. The CDR3 consists of 17 residues. Germline CDR1 LNHDA, CDR2 SQIVND (reference sequence). J was trimmed by 4 bases and V by 5 bases; bases with no gene match: 11. In nucleotides, the CDR3 is TGTGCCAGTAGTCCAAGGAAGACAGGGCGGTATAATTCACCCCTCCACTTT. Translating gives CASSPRKTGRYNSPLHF.

The table lists this clone with a few counts. This chain uses TRBV2 with TRBJ1-5; TRBD1 matches 7 bases. The germline V gene has CDR1 SNHLY and CDR2 FYNNEI. The CDR3 consists of 14 residues. The J segment lost 3 bases and the V segment lost 5 bases, leaving 4 bases of the junction unmatched. As DNA, the CDR3 is TGTGCCAGCAGTCTACAGGGGACCAATCAGCCCCAGCATTTT. This translates into CASSLQGTNQPQHF.